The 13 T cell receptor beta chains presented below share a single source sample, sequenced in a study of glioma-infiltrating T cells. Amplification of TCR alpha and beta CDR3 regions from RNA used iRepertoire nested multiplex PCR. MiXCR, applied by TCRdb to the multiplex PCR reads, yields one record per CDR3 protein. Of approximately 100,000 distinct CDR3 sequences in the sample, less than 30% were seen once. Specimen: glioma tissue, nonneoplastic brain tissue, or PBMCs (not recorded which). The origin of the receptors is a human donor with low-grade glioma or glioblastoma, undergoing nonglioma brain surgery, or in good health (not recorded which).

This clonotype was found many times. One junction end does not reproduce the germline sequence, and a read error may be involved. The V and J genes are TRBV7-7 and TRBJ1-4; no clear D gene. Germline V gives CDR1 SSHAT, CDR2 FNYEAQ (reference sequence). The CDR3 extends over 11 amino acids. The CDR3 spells CASTMGEKLFF. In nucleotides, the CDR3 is TGTGCTAGCACGATGGGTGAAAAACTGTTTTTT.

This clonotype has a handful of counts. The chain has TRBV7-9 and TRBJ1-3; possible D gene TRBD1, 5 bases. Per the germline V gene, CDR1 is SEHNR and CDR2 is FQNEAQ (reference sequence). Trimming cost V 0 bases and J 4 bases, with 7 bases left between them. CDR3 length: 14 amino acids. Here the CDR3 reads CASSLAGTGNTIYF. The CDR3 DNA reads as TGTGCCAGCAGCTTAGCTGGGACGGGAAACACCATATATTTT.

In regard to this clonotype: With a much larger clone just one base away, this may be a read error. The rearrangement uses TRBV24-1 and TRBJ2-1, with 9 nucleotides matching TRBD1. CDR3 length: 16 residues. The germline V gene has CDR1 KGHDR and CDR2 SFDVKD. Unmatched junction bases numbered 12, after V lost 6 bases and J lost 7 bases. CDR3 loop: CATSYSLTGTGNEQFF. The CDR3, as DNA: TGTGCCACCAGTTATTCTCTTACCGGGACAGGGAATGAGCAGTTCTTC.

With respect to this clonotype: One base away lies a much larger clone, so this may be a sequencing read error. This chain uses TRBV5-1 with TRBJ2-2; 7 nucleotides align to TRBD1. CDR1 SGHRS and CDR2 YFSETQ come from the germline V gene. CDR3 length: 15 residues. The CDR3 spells CATRYRGPNTGKLFF. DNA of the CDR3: TGCGCCACCAGGTACAGGGGACCGAACACCGGGAAGCTGTTTTTT.

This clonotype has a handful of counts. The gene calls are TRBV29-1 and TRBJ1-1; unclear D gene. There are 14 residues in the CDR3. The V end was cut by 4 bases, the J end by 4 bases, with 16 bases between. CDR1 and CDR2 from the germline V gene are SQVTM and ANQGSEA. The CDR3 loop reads CSVVWGFHSTEAFF. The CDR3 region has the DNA TGCAGCGTTGTGTGGGGATTCCATAGCACTGAAGCTTTCTTT.

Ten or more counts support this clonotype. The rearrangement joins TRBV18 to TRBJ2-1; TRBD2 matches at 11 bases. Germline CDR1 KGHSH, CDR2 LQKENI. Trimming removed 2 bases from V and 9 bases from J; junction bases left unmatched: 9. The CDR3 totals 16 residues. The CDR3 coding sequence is TGTGCCAGCTCACCAACGGGACTAGCGGTTATCAGTGAGCAGTTCTTC. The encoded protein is CASSPTGLAVISEQFF.

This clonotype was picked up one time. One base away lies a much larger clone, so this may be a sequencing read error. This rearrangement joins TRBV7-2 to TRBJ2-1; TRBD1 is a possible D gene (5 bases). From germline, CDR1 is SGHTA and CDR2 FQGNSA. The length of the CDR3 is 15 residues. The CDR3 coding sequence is TGTGCCAGCAGCTTACAAGCAGGGTGGGGCAATAAGCAGTTCTTC. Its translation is CASSLQAGWGNKQFF.

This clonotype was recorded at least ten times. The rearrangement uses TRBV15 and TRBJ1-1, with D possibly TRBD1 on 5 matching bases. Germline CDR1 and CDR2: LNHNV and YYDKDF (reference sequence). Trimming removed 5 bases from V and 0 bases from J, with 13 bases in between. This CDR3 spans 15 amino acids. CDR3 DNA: TGTGCCACCAGCTGGGCCGGGACTTTGAACACTGAAGCTTTCTTT. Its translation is CATSWAGTLNTEAFF. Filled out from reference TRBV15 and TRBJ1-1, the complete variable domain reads DAMVIQNPRYQVTQFGKPVTLSCSQTLNHNVMYWYQQKSSQAPKLLFHYYDKDFNNEADTPDNFQSRRPNTSFCFLDIRSPGLGDTAMYLCATSWAGTLNTEAFFGQGTRLTVV.

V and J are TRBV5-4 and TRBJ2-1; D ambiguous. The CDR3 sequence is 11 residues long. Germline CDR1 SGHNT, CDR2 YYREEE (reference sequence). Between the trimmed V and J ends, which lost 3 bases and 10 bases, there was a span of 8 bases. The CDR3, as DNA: TGTGCCAGCAGCTCCGAAGGGGAGCAGTTCTTC. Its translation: CASSSEGEQFF.

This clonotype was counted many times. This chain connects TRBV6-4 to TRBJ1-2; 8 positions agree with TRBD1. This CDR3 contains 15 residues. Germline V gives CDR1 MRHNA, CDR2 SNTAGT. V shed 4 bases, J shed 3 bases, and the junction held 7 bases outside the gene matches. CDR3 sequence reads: CASSATTGADYGYTF. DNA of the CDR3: TGTGCCAGCAGTGCGACGACAGGGGCGGACTATGGCTACACCTTC.

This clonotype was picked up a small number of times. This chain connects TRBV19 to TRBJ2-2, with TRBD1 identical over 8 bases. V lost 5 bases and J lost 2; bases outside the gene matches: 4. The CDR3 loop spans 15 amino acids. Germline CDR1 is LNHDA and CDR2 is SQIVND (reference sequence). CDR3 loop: CASSLDRENTGELFF. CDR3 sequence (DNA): TGTGCCAGTAGTCTGGACAGGGAAAACACCGGGGAGCTGTTTTTT.

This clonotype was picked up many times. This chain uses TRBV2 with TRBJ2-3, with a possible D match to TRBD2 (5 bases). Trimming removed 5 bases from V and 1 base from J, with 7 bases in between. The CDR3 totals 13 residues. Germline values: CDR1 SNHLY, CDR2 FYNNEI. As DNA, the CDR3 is TGTGCCAGCAGTCAGGAGGGCACAGATACGCAGTATTTT. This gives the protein CASSQEGTDTQYF.

CDR3 bases: TGTGCCAGCAGTTTCACGGGGGCTGGGTACGAGCAGTACTTC. This gives the protein CASSFTGAGYEQYF. V is TRBV12-3 or TRBV12-4 and J is TRBJ2-7; D possibly matches TRBD1 or TRBD2 (6 bases each). V lost 3 bases, J lost 4 bases, and 13 bases lay in between. The CDR3 is 14 residues long.